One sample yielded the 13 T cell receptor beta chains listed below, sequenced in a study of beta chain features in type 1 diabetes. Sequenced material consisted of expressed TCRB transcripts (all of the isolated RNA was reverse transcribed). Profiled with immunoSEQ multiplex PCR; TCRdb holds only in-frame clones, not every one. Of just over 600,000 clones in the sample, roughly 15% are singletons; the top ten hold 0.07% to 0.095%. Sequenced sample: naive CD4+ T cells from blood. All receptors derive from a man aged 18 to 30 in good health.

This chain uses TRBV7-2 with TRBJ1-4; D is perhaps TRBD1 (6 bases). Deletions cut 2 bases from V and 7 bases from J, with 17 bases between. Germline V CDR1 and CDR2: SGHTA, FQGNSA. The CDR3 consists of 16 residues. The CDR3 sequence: CASSLSRTVFFEKLFF. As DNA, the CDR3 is TGTGCCAGCAGCTTATCAAGGACAGTTTTTTTTGAAAAACTGTTTTTT.

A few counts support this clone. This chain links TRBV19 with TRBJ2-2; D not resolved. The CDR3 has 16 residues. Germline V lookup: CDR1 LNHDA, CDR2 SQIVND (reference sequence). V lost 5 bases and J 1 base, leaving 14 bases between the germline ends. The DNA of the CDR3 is TGTGCCAGTAGTCCGCTACCAGAGCTGAACACCGGGGAGCTGTTTTTT. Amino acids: CASSPLPELNTGELFF.

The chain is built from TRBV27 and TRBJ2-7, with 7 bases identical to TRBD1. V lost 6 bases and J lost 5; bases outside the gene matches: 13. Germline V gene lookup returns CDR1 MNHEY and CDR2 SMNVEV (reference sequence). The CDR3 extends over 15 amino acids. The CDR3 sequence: CASRLGTAVTHEQYF. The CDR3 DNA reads TGTGCCAGCAGGCTGGGGACAGCGGTTACCCACGAGCAGTACTTC.

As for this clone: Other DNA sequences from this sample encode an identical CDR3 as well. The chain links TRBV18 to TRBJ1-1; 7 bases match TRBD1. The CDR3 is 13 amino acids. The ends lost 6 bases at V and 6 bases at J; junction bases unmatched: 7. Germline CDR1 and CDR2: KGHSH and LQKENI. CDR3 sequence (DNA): TGTGCCAGCTCCCCAGACAGGGTGGCTGAAGCTTTCTTT. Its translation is CASSPDRVAEAFF.

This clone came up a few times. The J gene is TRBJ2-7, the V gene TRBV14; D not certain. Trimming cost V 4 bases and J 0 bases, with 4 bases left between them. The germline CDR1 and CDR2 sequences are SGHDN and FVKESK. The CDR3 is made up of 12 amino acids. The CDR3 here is CASSRNSYEQYF. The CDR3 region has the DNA TGTGCCAGCAGCCGGAACTCCTACGAGCAGTACTTC.

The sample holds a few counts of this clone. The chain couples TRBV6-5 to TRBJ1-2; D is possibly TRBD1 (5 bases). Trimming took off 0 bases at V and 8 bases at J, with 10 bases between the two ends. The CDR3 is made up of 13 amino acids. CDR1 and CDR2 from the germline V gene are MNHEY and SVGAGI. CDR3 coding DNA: TGTGCCAGCAGTTACTCAGGGGTTGAGGGCTACACCTTC. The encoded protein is CASSYSGVEGYTF.

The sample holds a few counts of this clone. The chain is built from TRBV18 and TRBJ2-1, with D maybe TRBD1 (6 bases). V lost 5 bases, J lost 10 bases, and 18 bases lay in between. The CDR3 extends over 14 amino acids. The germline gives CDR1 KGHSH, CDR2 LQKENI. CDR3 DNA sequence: TGTGCCAGCTCATCCCCTTATGCAGGGGACGAGCAGTTCTTC. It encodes CASSSPYAGDEQFF.

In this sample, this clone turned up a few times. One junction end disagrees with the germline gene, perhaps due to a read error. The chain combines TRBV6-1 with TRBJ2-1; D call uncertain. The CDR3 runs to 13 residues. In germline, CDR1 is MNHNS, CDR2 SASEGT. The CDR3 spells CASREDTYNEQFF. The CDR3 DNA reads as TGTGCCAGCAGAGAAGACACGTACAATGAGCAGTTCTTC.

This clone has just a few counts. The CDR3 DNA reads as TGTGCCAGCAGTTTGGGCAGTGGACAGGCAAGAGGGACCCAGTACTTC. It is translated as CASSLGSGQARGTQYF. The rearrangement links TRBV27 to TRBJ2-5, with 7 nucleotides matching TRBD1. CDR3 length: 16 residues. In germline, CDR1 is MNHEY, CDR2 SMNVEV (reference sequence). Trimming removed 3 bases from V and 7 bases from J; junction bases left unmatched: 14.

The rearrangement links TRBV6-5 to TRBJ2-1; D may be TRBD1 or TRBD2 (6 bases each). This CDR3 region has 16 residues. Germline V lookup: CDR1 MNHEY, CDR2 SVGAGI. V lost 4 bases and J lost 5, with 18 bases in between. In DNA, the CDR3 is TGTGCCAGCAGTTTAAGGGGGGAGTCAAGGAACAATGAGCAGTTCTTC. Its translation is CASSLRGESRNNEQFF.

The CDR3 sequence: CASSPRTGSGFSNQPQHF. The CDR3 bases are TGTGCCAGCAGCCCCCGGACAGGGAGCGGTTTTAGCAATCAGCCCCAGCATTTT. The chain combines TRBV7-6 with TRBJ1-5, with 8 nucleotides matching TRBD1. Trimming at V came to 5 bases and at J to 0 bases, leaving 12 bases not matched to a gene. The CDR3 is made up of 18 amino acids. The germline V gene encodes CDR1 SGHVS and CDR2 FNYEAQ.

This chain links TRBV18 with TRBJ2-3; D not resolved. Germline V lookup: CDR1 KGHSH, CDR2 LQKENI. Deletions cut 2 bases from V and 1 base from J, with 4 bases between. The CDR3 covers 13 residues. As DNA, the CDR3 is TGTGCCAGCTCACCAGAGGGCACAGATACGCAGTATTTT. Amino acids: CASSPEGTDTQYF.

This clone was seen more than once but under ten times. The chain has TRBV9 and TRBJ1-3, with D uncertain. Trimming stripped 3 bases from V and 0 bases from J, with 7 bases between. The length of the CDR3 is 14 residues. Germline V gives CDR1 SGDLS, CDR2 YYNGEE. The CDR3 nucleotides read TGTGCCAGCAGCGACATCCGCTCTGGAAACACCATATATTTT. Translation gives CASSDIRSGNTIYF.